Sequencing of this T cell receptor (beta chain) was carried out in a study of T cell changes during pregnancy in multiple sclerosis. The method was immunoSEQ multiplex PCR; TCRdb's version includes in-frame clones alone and lacks a portion of them. Counted here are under 95,000 clones, roughly 92% occurring once; the ten biggest clones make up just under 2%. With 2 bases removed from V and 13 bases from J, the gap between germline ends came to 11 bases. Per the germline V gene, CDR1 is SNHLY and CDR2 is FYNNEI. The CDR3 extends over 11 amino acids. This clonotype originated in a female donor with multiple sclerosis, enrolled in a pregnancy study. The chain combines TRBV2 with TRBJ1-2; the D is unclear. This sample comprised peripheral blood, obtained in the second trimester of pregnancy. Here the CDR3 DNA reads TGTGCCAGCAGTGAATATGCAGTTGGCACCTTC. It specifies CASSEYAVGTF.